This passage covers 18 T cell receptor beta chains from one sample sequenced in a study of Ad26.COV2.S vaccination and SARS-CoV-2 variants. The protocol was immunoSEQ multiplex PCR, while the TCRdb copy is restricted to in-frame clones and leaves out a portion. The repertoire includes roughly 420,000 clones, roughly 89% of them detected once, and 2.5% sits in the top ten. Stated treatment: around 19 received Ad26.COV2.S at low or high dose, single or two shots; a few received placebo; per-sample allocation not given. Vaccine and placebo recipients were sampled on day 63 after the first injection. The sequences come from peripheral blood, collected in a trial of Ad26.COV2.S vaccine versus placebo. The receptors derive from a person aged 18 to 59 who received the Ad26.COV2.S COVID-19 vaccine or a placebo.

The CDR3 bases are TGTGCCAGCAGCTTAGGGGGCATTAACACTGAAGCTTTCTTT. Translation: CASSLGGINTEAFF. The genes are TRBV7-9 and TRBJ1-1; maybe TRBD1 (5 bases). CDR1 is SEHNR and CDR2 is FQNEAQ in the germline V gene (reference sequence). V was shortened by 1 base and J by 2 bases, with 8 bases between the two germline ends. The CDR3 sequence is 14 residues long.

This chain joins TRBV5-1 and TRBJ1-2; unclear D gene. The CDR3 spans 14 residues. Deletions cut 1 base from V and 4 bases from J, with 11 bases between. Germline values: CDR1 SGHRS, CDR2 YFSETQ. CDR3 loop: CASSLSVTPYGYTF. CDR3 nucleotide sequence: TGCGCCAGCAGCTTGTCAGTTACCCCCTATGGCTACACCTTC.

The J gene is TRBJ2-7, the V gene TRBV5-1, with a weak D call TRBD2 (5 bases). The CDR3 extends over 14 amino acids. CDR1 SGHRS and CDR2 YFSETQ come from the germline V gene. V lost 4 bases, J lost 2 bases, and 13 bases lay in between. The CDR3 nucleotides read TGCGCCAGCAGCGCAGGACTGGATACCTACGAGCAGTACTTC. It specifies CASSAGLDTYEQYF. Together with reference TRBV5-1 and TRBJ2-7, the CDR3 gives the full variable domain: KAGVTQTPRYLIKTRGQQVTLSCSPISGHRSVSWYQQTPGQGLQFLFEYFSETQRNKGNFPGRFSGRQFSNSRSEMNVSTLELGDSALYLCASSAGLDTYEQYFGPGTRLTVT.

The chain is built from TRBV27 and TRBJ2-3; 8 nucleotides match TRBD2. V lost 6 bases, J lost 4 bases, and 3 bases stayed unmatched. Germline V gene data show CDR1 as MNHEY and CDR2 as SMNVEV (reference sequence). CDR3 size: 13 residues. The CDR3 nucleotides read TGTGCCAGCAGAAGCGGGGGTGCAGATACGCAGTATTTT. Residues: CASRSGGADTQYF.

This chain connects TRBV28 to TRBJ1-4; no firm D call. The germline V gene has CDR1 MDHEN and CDR2 SYDVKM. V lost 4 bases and J 8 bases, leaving 11 bases between the germline ends. This CDR3 is 13 amino acids long. The CDR3 sequence is CASSSYVREKLFF. As DNA, the CDR3 is TGTGCCAGCAGTTCATATGTGCGGGAAAAACTGTTTTTT.

The chain carries TRBV7-2 and TRBJ2-7; the match to TRBD1 covers 8 bases. CDR1 is SGHTA, CDR2 FQGNSA, per germline. The CDR3 is 15 residues long. V lost 4 bases to trimming and J lost 1 base; unmatched junction nucleotides: 6. The CDR3 protein is CASSYTGGRSYEQYV. The CDR3, as DNA: TGTGCCAGCAGCTACACAGGGGGGAGATCCTACGAGCAGTACGTC.

This chain joins TRBV27 and TRBJ2-3, with 8 bases that match TRBD1. Per the germline V gene, CDR1 is MNHEY and CDR2 is SMNVEV (reference sequence). Unmatched junction bases numbered 11, after V lost 2 bases and J lost 4 bases. The CDR3 covers 17 residues. The CDR3 DNA is TGTGCCAGCAGTTTAATCTCCCGACAGGGGACCGCAGATACGCAGTATTTT. Translating it yields CASSLISRQGTADTQYF.

The chain combines TRBV5-4 with TRBJ1-2; TRBD1 agrees at 9 bases. The germline V gene encodes CDR1 SGHNT and CDR2 YYREEE (reference sequence). The CDR3 contains 18 residues. V lost 4 bases, J lost 4 bases, and 17 bases stayed unmatched. The CDR3 bases are TGTGCCAGCAGCCCTATACTAACAGGGGGCGCTTGGGGCTATGGCTACACCTTC. It yields the protein CASSPILTGGAWGYGYTF.

Written as DNA, the CDR3 is TGTGCCAGCAAAGGGACCCTTAACTATGGCTACACCTTC. This encodes CASKGTLNYGYTF. The chain joins TRBV2 to TRBJ1-2, with a weak D call TRBD1 (5 bases). CDR3 length: 13 residues. Trimming removed 7 bases from V and 1 base from J, with 10 bases in between. Germline CDR1 SNHLY, CDR2 FYNNEI.

The chain links TRBV18 to TRBJ1-6, with D perhaps TRBD1 (6 bases). V lost 2 bases, J lost 10 bases, and 15 bases lay in between. The germline CDR1 and CDR2 sequences are KGHSH and LQKENI. CDR3 size: 15 residues. CDR3 in DNA: TGTGCCAGCTCACCAGGGGGCCACGGGGACTCACCCCTCCACTTT. It is translated as CASSPGGHGDSPLHF.

This chain links TRBV27 with TRBJ2-1, with 12 bases lining up with TRBD2. CDR1 and CDR2 (germline): MNHEY, SMNVEV (reference sequence). The CDR3 length is 16 residues. V gave up 2 bases and J gave up 7 bases; unmatched junction bases: 6. The CDR3 DNA reads TGTGCCAGCAGTTTAGTACTAGCGGGAGGAGGGAATGAGCAGTTCTTC. The encoded protein is CASSLVLAGGGNEQFF.

The genes are TRBV7-2 and TRBJ2-4; 10 nucleotides align to TRBD1. Trimming at V came to 4 bases and at J to 2 bases, leaving 5 bases not matched to a gene. CDR3 length: 16 amino acids. Germline V gene data show CDR1 as SGHTA and CDR2 as FQGNSA. CDR3 residues: CASSSRQGAPKNIQYF. CDR3 in DNA: TGTGCCAGCAGCTCGAGACAGGGGGCTCCCAAAAACATTCAGTACTTC. Filled out from reference TRBV7-2 and TRBJ2-4, the complete variable domain reads GAGVSQSPSNKVTEKGKDVELRCDPISGHTALYWYRQSLGQGLEFLIYFQGNSAPDKSGLPSDRFSAERTGGSVSTLTIQRTQQEDSAVYLCASSSRQGAPKNIQYFGAGTRLSVL.

To note about this clone: One junction end disagrees with the germline gene, perhaps due to a read error. The chain links TRBV9 to TRBJ2-2; TRBD2 is a possible D gene (5 bases). The CDR3 extends over 15 amino acids. Germline CDR1 is SGDLS and CDR2 is YYNGEE. The DNA of the CDR3 is TGTGCCAGCACCGTAGGACTTCGGAACACCGGGGAGCTGTTTTTT. Translating it yields CASTVGLRNTGELFF.

V is TRBV5-1 and J is TRBJ2-3; 8 nucleotides agree with TRBD2. In germline, CDR1 is SGHRS, CDR2 YFSETQ. The CDR3 sequence is 17 residues long. The J segment lost 6 bases and the V segment lost 4 bases, leaving 16 bases of the junction unmatched. CDR3: CASSRTFLAGGWDTQYF. Here the CDR3 DNA reads TGCGCCAGCAGCCGGACCTTCTTGGCGGGAGGATGGGATACGCAGTATTTT.

V usage is TRBV29-1 and J usage is TRBJ1-4, with TRBD1 matching 7 bases. The ends lost 6 bases at V and 4 bases at J; junction bases unmatched: 5. The CDR3 covers 13 residues. CDR1 and CDR2 (germline): SQVTM, ANQGSEA. CDR3 residues: CSVGGQFNEKLFF. The CDR3 DNA follows: TGCAGCGTGGGGGGACAGTTTAATGAAAAACTGTTTTTT.

In its sample, this clone was seen a few times. The genes are TRBV18 and TRBJ2-2; D possibly matches TRBD1 or TRBD2 (5 bases each). Germline loops: CDR1 KGHSH, CDR2 LQKENI. The CDR3 covers 16 residues. Between the trimmed V and J ends, which lost 1 base and 1 base, there was a span of 10 bases. The CDR3 spells CASSPRQGRNTGELFF. CDR3 sequence (DNA): TGTGCCAGCTCACCACGGCAGGGACGGAACACCGGGGAGCTGTTTTTT.

This chain connects TRBV5-1 to TRBJ1-2; 7 positions match TRBD1. This CDR3 spans 15 amino acids. Germline assignment: CDR1 SGHRS and CDR2 YFSETQ. V trimming: 5 bases; J trimming: 3 bases; junction bases outside the gene matches: 10. Written as DNA, the CDR3 is TGCGCCAGCAGAAACGGGGACAGCTTATACTATGGCTACACCTTC. This gives the protein CASRNGDSLYYGYTF.

This chain joins TRBV19 and TRBJ2-1; maybe TRBD1 (5 bases). Germline loops: CDR1 LNHDA, CDR2 SQIVND (reference sequence). Trimming shortened V by 7 bases and J by 0 bases, and 22 bases separated the two germline ends. The CDR3 sequence is 18 residues long. The CDR3 spells CASTPPGTGFGSYNEQFF. CDR3 nucleotide sequence: TGTGCCAGTACCCCTCCCGGAACAGGATTTGGCTCCTACAATGAGCAGTTCTTC. Full variable domain (rest looked up from reference TRBV19 and TRBJ2-1): DGGITQSPKYLFRKEGQNVTLSCEQNLNHDAMYWYRQDPGQGLRLIYYSQIVNDFQKGDIAEGYSVSREKKESFPLTVTSAQKNPTAFYLCASTPPGTGFGSYNEQFFGPGTRLTVL.